The 20 T cell receptor beta chains listed next were all sequenced from one sample in a study of T cell responses to AZD1222 COVID-19 vaccine. Assay used: immunoSEQ multiplex PCR; TCRdb lists only in-frame clones, some missing. Altogether about 110,000 clones are present, 87% being singletons, with the ten largest covering about 4.5%. This material consisted of peripheral blood, taken on day 0 of AZD1222 vaccination. The receptors stem from an adult in good health.

In the case of this clone: One junction end does not reproduce the germline sequence, and a read error may be involved. The J gene is TRBJ1-5, the V gene TRBV28, with a tentative D call TRBD1 (5 bases). The CDR3 has 18 residues. Germline V CDR1 and CDR2: MDHEN, SYDVKM. The CDR3 sequence is CANSLVRGKVDSNQPQHF. The CDR3, as DNA: TGTGCCAACAGTTTGGTTCGGGGGAAGGTCGATAGCAATCAGCCCCAGCATTTT.

CDR3 DNA sequence: TGTGCCAGCAGTGAACCCTCCAGGGGAGGAACCGGCTACACCTTC. Protein: CASSEPSRGGTGYTF. This chain joins TRBV25-1 and TRBJ1-2, with D maybe TRBD1 (6 bases). Trimming left V 2 bases short and J 8 bases short, with 18 bases between. Germline CDR1 and CDR2: MGHDK and SYGVNS. CDR3 size: 15 residues.

This clone was counted only a few times. The gene calls are TRBV6-6 and TRBJ2-7, with D hard to call. V was pared by 6 bases and J by 1 base, with 10 bases between. Germline CDR1 MNHNY, CDR2 SVGAGI (reference sequence). The CDR3 is 13 residues long. The CDR3 DNA reads TGTGCCAGCAGCGGACCGACATCCTACGAGCAGTACTTC. Protein: CASSGPTSYEQYF.

The chain employs TRBV7-7 and TRBJ2-5; D is tentatively TRBD1 or TRBD2 (6 bases each). The CDR3 runs to 15 residues. Germline V gene sequence: CDR1 SSHAT, CDR2 FNYEAQ (reference sequence). V lost 5 bases to trimming and J lost 2 bases, with 15 bases between them. The CDR3 coding sequence is TGTGCCAGCAGCCCTCAGGGGAGGAAGCAAGAGACCCAGTACTTC. Residues: CASSPQGRKQETQYF. The whole variable domain, filled in from reference TRBV7-7 and TRBJ2-5, reads GAGVSQSPRYKVTKRGQDVTLRCDPISSHATLYWYQQALGQGPEFLTYFNYEAQPDKSGLPSDRFSAERPEGSISTLTIQRTEQRDSAMYRCASSPQGRKQETQYFGPGTRLLVL.

V usage is TRBV2 and J usage is TRBJ1-5, with D possibly matching TRBD1 (5 bases). CDR1 and CDR2 from the germline V gene are SNHLY and FYNNEI. The CDR3 runs to 16 residues. The germline V and J ends were trimmed by 2 bases and 1 base, with 12 bases remaining between them. The CDR3 protein is CASSEPGLRSNQPQHF. CDR3 bases: TGTGCCAGCAGTGAACCAGGGTTGAGAAGCAATCAGCCCCAGCATTTT.

The chain recombines TRBV9 with TRBJ1-3, with unresolved D. This CDR3 is built from 14 residues. Germline-derived CDR1 and CDR2 are SGDLS and YYNGEE. The V end was cut by 0 bases, the J end by 6 bases, with 10 bases between. CDR3 nucleotide sequence: TGTGCCAGCAGCGTAGCTAGCAGTCCAAACACCATATATTTT. Its protein product is CASSVASSPNTIYF.

The rearrangement links TRBV6-6 to TRBJ2-7; 9 bases map to TRBD2. Germline values: CDR1 MNHNY, CDR2 SVGAGI (reference sequence). The CDR3 has 16 residues. After removal of 2 bases from V and 0 bases from J, the junction contained 5 bases not matched to a gene. The CDR3 sequence: CASSYRGGASSYEQYF. CDR3 DNA sequence: TGTGCCAGCAGTTACCGCGGGGGGGCGAGCTCCTACGAGCAGTACTTC.

The chain employs TRBV29-1 and TRBJ2-2, with D uncertain. Between the trimmed V and J ends, which lost 6 bases and 1 base, there was a span of 15 bases. The length of the CDR3 is 15 residues. From germline, CDR1 is SQVTM and CDR2 ANQGSEA. CDR3 region: CSVTLSVLNTGELFF. The CDR3 DNA reads as TGCAGCGTGACCCTCAGCGTGCTGAACACCGGGGAGCTGTTTTTT.

This clone was found once. The chain recombines TRBV4-1 with TRBJ1-2; no firm D call. Germline V gene lookup returns CDR1 MGHRA and CDR2 YSYEKL. This CDR3 has 13 amino acids. V lost 1 base and J 8 bases, leaving 11 bases between the germline ends. The CDR3 coding sequence is TGCGCCAGCAGCCAAGTTTCGGGGAAGGGCTACACCTTC. This gives the protein CASSQVSGKGYTF.

V gene TRBV4-3 combines with J gene TRBJ1-2; TRBD1 matches at 8 bases. Germline lookup yields CDR1 LGHNA and CDR2 YSLEER. V lost 0 bases and J lost 6; bases outside the gene matches: 6. The CDR3 covers 15 residues. The CDR3 sequence: CASSQDSRDRNGYTF. As DNA, the CDR3 is TGCGCCAGCAGCCAAGATTCCCGGGACAGGAATGGCTACACCTTC.

The gene calls are TRBV5-1 and TRBJ2-2, with D unresolved. CDR1 is SGHRS and CDR2 is YFSETQ in the germline V gene. CDR3 size: 14 residues. V lost 0 bases to trimming and J lost 3 bases, with 6 bases between them. The CDR3 coding sequence is TGCGCCAGCAGCTTGGAAAGGGACACCGGGGAGCTGTTTTTT. The encoded protein is CASSLERDTGELFF.

The CDR3 nucleotides read TGTGCCAGCAGCGACCTCGCGGGGGTGATTAATGAGCAGTTCTTC. Protein: CASSDLAGVINEQFF. The chain recombines TRBV3-1 (or the pseudogene TRBV3-2) with TRBJ2-1; 7 nucleotides align to TRBD2. This CDR3 spans 15 amino acids. Germline loops: CDR1 LGHDT, CDR2 YNNKEL (reference sequence). With 5 bases clipped from V and 7 bases from J, the junction kept 11 bases outside the gene matches.

V and J are TRBV18 and TRBJ2-7; 9 nucleotides agree with TRBD1. The CDR3 contains 14 residues. V lost 6 bases, J lost 3 bases, and 6 bases stayed unmatched. Germline V CDR1 and CDR2: KGHSH, LQKENI. CDR3 in DNA: TGTGCCAGCTCCCGGGACAGGGTTAACTACGAGCAGTACTTC. This codes for CASSRDRVNYEQYF.

This chain links TRBV27 with TRBJ2-1, with 13 bases lining up with TRBD2. Germline V lookup: CDR1 MNHEY, CDR2 SMNVEV (reference sequence). This CDR3 contains 15 residues. The V segment lost 5 bases and the J segment 7 bases; nucleotides outside the gene matches: 5. Here the CDR3 DNA reads TGTGCCAGCAGTGCCGGACTAGCGGGAGTTAATGAGCAGTTCTTC. Its translation is CASSAGLAGVNEQFF.

The chain uses TRBV28 and TRBJ1-5; 7 bases match TRBD1. After removal of 2 bases from V and 6 bases from J, the junction contained 4 bases not matched to a gene. The CDR3 contains 14 residues. Germline values: CDR1 MDHEN, CDR2 SYDVKM. The CDR3 sequence is CASSLPGQSQPQHF. The CDR3 DNA reads TGTGCCAGCAGTTTACCGGGACAGTCTCAGCCCCAGCATTTT.

In this sample, this clone turned up once. The V call is TRBV15, the J call TRBJ1-5; a possible D gene is TRBD1 (5 bases). The CDR3 is 12 residues long. The V and J ends lost 5 bases and 5 bases respectively, with 7 bases between them. Germline CDR1 and CDR2: LNHNV and YYDKDF (reference sequence). The CDR3 nucleotides read TGTGCCACCAGCGAACAGGATCAGCCCCAGCATTTT. Protein sequence: CATSEQDQPQHF.

This chain joins TRBV30 and TRBJ2-7; 9 bases fit TRBD2. The CDR3 is 15 amino acids. V dropped 4 bases and J dropped 1; count of bases not matched to a gene: 8. Per germline, CDR1 GTSNPN and CDR2 SVGIG (reference sequence). CDR3 region: CAWNPFSGGSYEQYF. CDR3 coding DNA: TGTGCCTGGAACCCTTTTAGCGGGGGATCCTACGAGCAGTACTTC.

As DNA, the CDR3 is TGTGCCAGCTCACCACCCCCTAGCGGCAATGAGCAGTTCTTC. Translation gives CASSPPPSGNEQFF. The chain is built from TRBV18 and TRBJ2-1; 7 nucleotides agree with TRBD2. The trim removed 0 bases at V and 6 bases at J, leaving 2 bases unmatched. This CDR3 has 14 residues. Germline V gives CDR1 KGHSH, CDR2 LQKENI.

J is TRBJ1-2 and V is TRBV19, with D hard to call. V lost 3 bases to trimming and J lost 4 bases, with 15 bases between them. The germline V gene has CDR1 LNHDA and CDR2 SQIVND (reference sequence). This CDR3 spans 15 amino acids. The CDR3 region is CASSIGPLEGYGYTF. As DNA, the CDR3 is TGTGCCAGTAGTATCGGCCCACTGGAGGGCTATGGCTACACCTTC.

In DNA, the CDR3 is TGCGCCAGCAGCCAAGGCGGGGTCGCAAGCGGAGAGACCCAGTACTTC. Translating it yields CASSQGGVASGETQYF. The chain has TRBV4-3 and TRBJ2-5; D might be TRBD2 (6 bases). Deletions cut 1 base from V and 4 bases from J, with 16 bases between. The CDR3 has 16 amino acids. The V gene's germline CDR1 is LGHNA and CDR2 YSLEER.